This is a list of T cell receptor beta chains from one sample in a study of blood T cell repertoires in COVID-19. Measured with immunoSEQ multiplex PCR; TCRdb has only the in-frame clones, and not every one. There are some 110,000 clones in the sample; 90% occur only once, and 1.5% to 2% lies in the top ten. The sequencing sample was made of peripheral blood. The receptors stem from a human donor with active COVID-19. The donor label of this sample is uncertain. Each CDR3 is given with its conserved first and last residue. The D gene is left open where the match is weak. Clone size is not always given. Where it is, it says once, few, many or a class for expanded clones.

.	TRBJ1-3	TRBV18	once	TGTGCCAGCTCACCTCAAGGCGGCGCAGGAAACACCATATATTTT	CASSPQGGAGNTIYF
TRBD1	TRBJ1-5	TRBV6-2/TRBV6-3	few	TGTGCCAGCAGTCCCTGGACAGGGGCGATAGGGATGAGGAGCAATCAGCCCCAGCATTTT	CASSPWTGAIGMRSNQPQHF
.	TRBJ1-2	TRBV4-3	.	TGCGCCAGCAGCCAAGGGTTTATGAGCGGCTTGGGGGGCTACACCTTC	CASSQGFMSGLGGYTF
TRBD1	TRBJ1-5	TRBV6-2/TRBV6-3	.	TGTGCCAGCAGCTGGGACAGTTGGGGGGCTAGTAATCAGCCCCAGCATTTT	CASSWDSWGASNQPQHF
.	TRBJ2-6	TRBV27	.	TGTGCCAGCAGTTTAGTAGGCGCAGCGGAACGCTCTGGGGCCAACGTCCTGACTTTC	CASSLVGAAERSGANVLTF
.	TRBJ1-1	TRBV7-9	.	TGTGCCAGCCTCAAGGGGGAGATAGCTTTCTTT	CASLKGEIAFF
TRBD1	TRBJ1-1	TRBV18	.	TGTGCCAGCTCACCTACGGGACAGGGCCCAGGCACTGAAGCTTTCTTT	CASSPTGQGPGTEAFF
TRBD1	TRBJ1-2	TRBV6-5	.	TGTGCCAGCAGTAGGGACAGACAATTCCATGGCTACACCTTC	CASSRDRQFHGYTF
TRBD1	TRBJ2-7	TRBV3-1/TRBV3-2	.	TGTGCCAGCAGACAAGGGACAGGGGGTTTCTACGAGCAGTACTTC	CASRQGTGGFYEQYF
.	TRBJ1-1	TRBV30	few	TGTGCCTGGAGTGTGGCCAGAGGCGCTGAAGCTTTCTTT	CAWSVARGAEAFF
TRBD2	TRBJ2-1	TRBV11-2	.	TGTGCCAGCAGCTTAGATCGTAGACTAGCGGGGGGCGGTAATGAGCAGTTCTTC	CASSLDRRLAGGGNEQFF
.	TRBJ1-5	TRBV4-3	.	TGCGCCAGCAGCCACGAACACGGGACTCTTATTAGCAATCAGCCCCAGCATTTT	CASSHEHGTLISNQPQHF
.	TRBJ2-2	TRBV27	.	TGTGCCACCCGTCGCCGGGAGAACACCGGGGAGCTGTTTTTT	CATRRRENTGELFF
TRBD2	TRBJ2-1	TRBV9	.	TGTGCCAGCAGCGTAGCTAGCGGGGGGGCTGGTGAGCAGTTCTTC	CASSVASGGAGEQFF
TRBD1	TRBJ1-5	TRBV5-6	few	TGTGCCAGCAGCTACAGGGGGTTAAATCAGCCCCAGCATTTT	CASSYRGLNQPQHF
.	TRBJ1-5	TRBV6-6	.	TGTGCCAGCATGTTGAGGGTCGGGGATCAGCCCCAGCATTTT	CASMLRVGDQPQHF
.	TRBJ2-7	TRBV5-6	.	TGTGCCAGCAGCTTGGGGCAAAGCTACGAGCAGTACTTC	CASSLGQSYEQYF
.	TRBJ2-7	TRBV28	.	TGTGCCAGCAGTTTTTTGCAGTATCCCTACGAGCAGTACTTC	CASSFLQYPYEQYF
.	TRBJ1-1	TRBV6-6	.	TGTGCCAGCAGTTCGTACACGGAAGCTTTCTTT	CASSSYTEAFF
.	TRBJ1-1	TRBV19	.	TGTGCCAGTAGCGACACTGAAGCTTTCTTT	CASSDTEAFF
.	TRBJ2-1	TRBV4-3	once	TGCGCCAGCAGCCCAGGGAACGGCAGGGGTGTATCCCAGTTCTTC	CASSPGNGRGVSQFF
.	TRBJ1-2	TRBV10-3	few	TGTGCCATCAGTGAGCCTAGGATCTTTAACTATGGCTACACCTTC	CAISEPRIFNYGYTF
TRBD1	TRBJ1-2	TRBV3-1/TRBV3-2	.	TGTGCCAGCAGCCTCTACGGACAGGGTGGAGGGTATGGCTACACCTTC	CASSLYGQGGGYGYTF
.	TRBJ2-1	TRBV14	.	TGTGCCAGCAGCCAAGTCCCTTCCTCCTACAATGAGCAGTTCTTC	CASSQVPSSYNEQFF
.	TRBJ1-5	TRBV4-1	.	TGCGCCAGCAGCCGTACGGTTGGGGGGGAAAATCAGCCCCAGCATTTT	CASSRTVGGENQPQHF
.	TRBJ2-6	TRBV7-8	.	TGTGCCAGCAGCTTAGAGCCCCCTTGGGGAGCTAGACACTCTGGGGCCAACGTCCTGACTTTC	CASSLEPPWGARHSGANVLTF
.	TRBJ2-7	TRBV27	.	TGTGCCAGCAAACCGTCGGGACTGTACTCCTACGAGCAGTACTTC	CASKPSGLYSYEQYF
TRBD1	TRBJ2-7	TRBV7-6	few	TGTGCCAGCAGTCATACCGGGACAGGGAGCTACGAGCAGTACTTC	CASSHTGTGSYEQYF
TRBD2	TRBJ2-7	TRBV2	.	TGTGCCAGCAGGGGGGACTTAGGACTAGCGGGGTTTGAGCAGTACTTC	CASRGDLGLAGFEQYF
.	TRBJ1-6	TRBV4-3	.	TGCGCCAGCAGCCAAGATTCAGACTATAATTCACCCCTCCACTTT	CASSQDSDYNSPLHF
TRBD2	TRBJ2-1	TRBV6-2/TRBV6-3	.	TGTGCCAGCAGTTACTCGGGCGGACTAGCGGGGGGCAATGAGCAGTTCTTC	CASSYSGGLAGGNEQFF
TRBD1	TRBJ2-1	TRBV9	.	TGTGCCAGCAGCGAGAGAAGGGGACAGGGGCAGATGTTTGATGAGCAGTTCTTC	CASSERRGQGQMFDEQFF
TRBD1	TRBJ1-4	TRBV24-1	once	TGTGCCACCAGTGAGAGGGGGCCCGCTGAAAAACTGTTTTTT	CATSERGPAEKLFF
.	TRBJ2-5	TRBV4-3	.	TGCGCCAGCAGCCAAGAGGCTAGCCGCGAGACCCAGTACTTC	CASSQEASRETQYF
.	TRBJ1-5	TRBV6-5	few	TGTGCCAGCAGTTACTCGGGAGGGGGTGGCAATCAGCCCCAGCATTTT	CASSYSGGGGNQPQHF
TRBD2	TRBJ2-3	TRBV28	.	TGTGCCAGCAGACCGGCGACTAGCGGGGGGTGGGATACGCAGTATTTT	CASRPATSGGWDTQYF
TRBD1	TRBJ1-5	TRBV7-9	.	TGTGCCAGCAGCTACGGGACAGGTGGCAATCAGCCCCAGCATTTT	CASSYGTGGNQPQHF
.	TRBJ2-5	TRBV6-1	.	TGTGCCAGCAGTGAAGGGGCTCCAGGGACCCAGTACTTC	CASSEGAPGTQYF
TRBD2	TRBJ2-3	TRBV11-2	.	TGTGCCAGCAGCTTAGTCGGGGGGACGGGGAATACGCAGTATTTT	CASSLVGGTGNTQYF
TRBD1	TRBJ1-3	TRBV6-5	.	TGTGCCAGCAGCTGGGACAGGGCCCCTGGAAACACCATATATTTT	CASSWDRAPGNTIYF
TRBD2	TRBJ2-1	TRBV18	.	TGTGCCAGCTCACCAAGGGTCACAGCGGGGGACTCCTACAATGAGCAGTTCTTC	CASSPRVTAGDSYNEQFF
TRBD1	TRBJ1-6	TRBV12-3/TRBV12-4	.	TGTGCCAGCAGCCGACAGGGCTCACCCCTCCACTTT	CASSRQGSPLHF
.	TRBJ1-3	TRBV19	once	TGTGCCAGTAGTGCGAAGGACAGCTCTGGAAACACCATATATTTT	CASSAKDSSGNTIYF
.	TRBJ1-4	TRBV6-2/TRBV6-3	.	TGTGCCAGCAGTTACTCGAAATTCCGGACAGAACATAATGAAAAACTGTTTTTT	CASSYSKFRTEHNEKLFF
.	TRBJ2-1	TRBV6-2/TRBV6-3	.	TGTGCCAGCAGTGACTCTGCGGGGTACAATGAGCAGTTCTTC	CASSDSAGYNEQFF
.	TRBJ1-2	TRBV2	.	TGTGCCAGCAGTCCCCAATCACAGGGAGACTATGGCTACACCTTC	CASSPQSQGDYGYTF
TRBD1	TRBJ2-3	TRBV10-3	.	TGTGCCATCAGTGGACAGGGGGATTGGGCAGATACGCAGTATTTT	CAISGQGDWADTQYF
TRBD2	TRBJ2-5	TRBV7-8	.	TGTGCCAGCAGCTTAGTGGTCGGGGGGACCTTCGGTGGGGCCCAGTACTTC	CASSLVVGGTFGGAQYF
TRBD1	TRBJ1-5	TRBV27	.	TGTGCCAGCAGTCCCGGGACAGGGTCCCAGCCCCAGCATTTT	CASSPGTGSQPQHF
TRBD2	TRBJ2-1	TRBV5-6	.	TGTGCCAGCAGCTCTTATCGGCGCGGGGGGATGGTAGCCTACAATGAGCAGTTCTTC	CASSSYRRGGMVAYNEQFF
TRBD2	TRBJ2-2	TRBV4-2	.	TGTGCCAGCAGCCAGGACACAGGCCGGGGGGGCACCGGGGAGCTGTTTTTT	CASSQDTGRGGTGELFF
.	TRBJ2-1	TRBV2	.	TGTGCCAGCAGTGAAACGGCCCTAGGTTTTAATGAGCAGTTCTTC	CASSETALGFNEQFF
TRBD1	TRBJ1-5	TRBV11-2	.	TGTGCCAGCAGCCAGGGACAGAACAATCAGCCCCAGCATTTT	CASSQGQNNQPQHF